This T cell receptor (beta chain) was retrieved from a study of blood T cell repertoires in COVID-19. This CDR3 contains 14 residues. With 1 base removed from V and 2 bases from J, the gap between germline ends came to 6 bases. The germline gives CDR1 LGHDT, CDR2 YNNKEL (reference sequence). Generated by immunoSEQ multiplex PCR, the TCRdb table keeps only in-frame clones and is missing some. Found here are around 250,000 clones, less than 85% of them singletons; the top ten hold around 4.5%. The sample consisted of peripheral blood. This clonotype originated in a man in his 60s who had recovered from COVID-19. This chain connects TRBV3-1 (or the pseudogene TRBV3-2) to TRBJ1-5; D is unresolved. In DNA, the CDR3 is TGTGCCAGCAGCCAAGGCCCAGGCAATCAGCCCCAGCATTTT. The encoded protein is CASSQGPGNQPQHF.